Below, 8 T cell receptor beta chains from the same sample are listed, as sequenced in a study of shared clonotypes between healthy human individuals. TCRdb's table, derived via immunoSEQ multiplex PCR, lists solely in-frame clones and lacks some. The data contain some 2,500,000 clones, 80% to 95% of them singletons. Sequenced material: naive CD4+ T cells from PBMCs. Sample subset: CD45RA+ positively selected. Source of these receptors: a man between 18 and 35 years old in good health. Some clones in this sample may be carry-over from other donors' samples.

This sequence joins TRBV5-1 and TRBJ2-6; the D call may be TRBD1 or TRBD2 (5 bases each). Germline lookup yields CDR1 SGHRS and CDR2 YFSETQ. This CDR3 is built from 15 residues. The V gene lost 0 bases and the J gene lost 4 bases, with 8 bases spanning the gap. CDR3 sequence (DNA): TGCGCCAGCAGCTTGGCGGGGCAAGGGGCCAACGTCCTGACTTTC. It is translated as CASSLAGQGANVLTF.

V gene TRBV6-1 combines with J gene TRBJ1-1; D unresolved. V lost 4 bases and J 1 base, leaving 10 bases between the germline ends. The CDR3 length is 14 residues. Germline V gives CDR1 MNHNS, CDR2 SASEGT. CDR3 in amino acids: CASSVVRANTEAFF. CDR3 DNA: TGTGCCAGCAGTGTTGTCCGAGCGAACACTGAAGCTTTCTTT.

The rearrangement uses TRBV28 and TRBJ2-1; weak D call: TRBD1 (6 bases). Germline values: CDR1 MDHEN, CDR2 SYDVKM. The CDR3 runs 16 residues. V lost 2 bases to trimming and J lost 3 bases, with 14 bases between them. The CDR3 loop reads CASSLSPQGSYNEQFF. DNA for the CDR3: TGTGCCAGCAGTTTAAGTCCACAGGGAAGCTACAATGAGCAGTTCTTC.

The V and J genes are TRBV5-1 and TRBJ1-1; the D gene is possibly TRBD1 (6 bases). The CDR3 length is 15 residues. Trimming cost V 0 bases and J 5 bases, with 14 bases left between them. CDR1 and CDR2 from the germline V gene are SGHRS and YFSETQ. The CDR3 sequence is CASSLEQGGWTEAFF. CDR3 nucleotide sequence: TGCGCCAGCAGCTTGGAACAGGGAGGTTGGACTGAAGCTTTCTTT.

J is TRBJ2-7 and V is TRBV29-1, with D perhaps matching TRBD1 (6 bases). Germline CDR1 reads SQVTM; CDR2 reads ANQGSEA. The length of the CDR3 is 17 residues. Trimming pared 1 base from V and 0 bases from J, leaving 19 bases between. The CDR3 reads CSVEAPLKDRLSYEQYF. The DNA of the CDR3 is TGCAGCGTTGAAGCCCCCCTAAAAGACAGGCTCTCCTACGAGCAGTACTTC.

On this clone: Additional DNA sequences in this sample encode the identical CDR3. V is TRBV7-2 and J is TRBJ2-5; D gene uncertain. Germline values: CDR1 SGHTA, CDR2 FQGNSA. Trimming pared 5 bases from V and 2 bases from J, leaving 9 bases between. The CDR3 spans 13 residues. The CDR3: CASSPGRQETQYF. The DNA of the CDR3 is TGTGCCAGCAGCCCCGGACGGCAAGAGACCCAGTACTTC.

This rearrangement joins TRBV11-2 to TRBJ2-2, with TRBD1 matching 9 bases. Trimming removed 7 bases from V and 4 bases from J; junction bases left unmatched: 7. Germline V gives CDR1 SGHAT, CDR2 FQNNGV. CDR3 length equals 15 residues. The CDR3 nucleotides read TGTGCCAGCATCCCGACAGGGGGATCCACCGGGGAGCTGTTTTTT. Protein sequence: CASIPTGGSTGELFF.

V usage is TRBV7-7 and J usage is TRBJ2-3; 13 nucleotides align to TRBD2. V lost 4 bases to trimming and J lost 5 bases; unmatched junction nucleotides: 9. CDR1 and CDR2 from the germline V gene are SSHAT and FNYEAQ (reference sequence). The CDR3 contains 17 residues. The CDR3 region has the DNA TGTGCCAGCAGCTGCACCGGGACTAGCGGGGCACAAGATACGCAGTATTTT. This translates into CASSCTGTSGAQDTQYF.